One TCR beta chain is described in this entry. Its specificity is not known. The missing CDR3 end, 3 residues past where the read stops, is filled in from the germline J gene. The data derive from a study of T cells in women clearing cervical HPV infection. Study-level results: Each sample's T-cell count was unknown, possibly confounding richness.

Genomic DNA, averaging roughly 1,200 ng per sample, yielded TCR beta CDR3 via immunoSEQ. Sequencing was performed with immunoSEQ multiplex PCR; in TCRdb, only in-frame clones are kept and a portion is missing. The sample features some 37,000 clones, with about 3.7% in its top ten. MY09/MY11 PCR detected cervical HPV DNA; dot-blot assigned genotypes. This CDR3 spans 15 amino acids. Trimming took off 3 bases at V and 4 bases at J, with 13 bases between the two ends. Germline V lookup: CDR1 SNHLY, CDR2 FYNNEI. This receptor was taken from a woman between 18 and 70 years old with a cervical HPV16 infection that either progressed to CIN3+ or cleared (not recorded which). This sequence joins TRBV2 and TRBJ2-1, with D possibly being TRBD1 (6 bases). What was sequenced was blood buffy coat. The CDR3 bases that were read are TGTGCCAGCAGTGATGGGGGCCGGCTTTACAATGAG. Translation gives CASSDGGRLYNE. The CDR3, in full, reads CASSDGGRLYNEQFF.